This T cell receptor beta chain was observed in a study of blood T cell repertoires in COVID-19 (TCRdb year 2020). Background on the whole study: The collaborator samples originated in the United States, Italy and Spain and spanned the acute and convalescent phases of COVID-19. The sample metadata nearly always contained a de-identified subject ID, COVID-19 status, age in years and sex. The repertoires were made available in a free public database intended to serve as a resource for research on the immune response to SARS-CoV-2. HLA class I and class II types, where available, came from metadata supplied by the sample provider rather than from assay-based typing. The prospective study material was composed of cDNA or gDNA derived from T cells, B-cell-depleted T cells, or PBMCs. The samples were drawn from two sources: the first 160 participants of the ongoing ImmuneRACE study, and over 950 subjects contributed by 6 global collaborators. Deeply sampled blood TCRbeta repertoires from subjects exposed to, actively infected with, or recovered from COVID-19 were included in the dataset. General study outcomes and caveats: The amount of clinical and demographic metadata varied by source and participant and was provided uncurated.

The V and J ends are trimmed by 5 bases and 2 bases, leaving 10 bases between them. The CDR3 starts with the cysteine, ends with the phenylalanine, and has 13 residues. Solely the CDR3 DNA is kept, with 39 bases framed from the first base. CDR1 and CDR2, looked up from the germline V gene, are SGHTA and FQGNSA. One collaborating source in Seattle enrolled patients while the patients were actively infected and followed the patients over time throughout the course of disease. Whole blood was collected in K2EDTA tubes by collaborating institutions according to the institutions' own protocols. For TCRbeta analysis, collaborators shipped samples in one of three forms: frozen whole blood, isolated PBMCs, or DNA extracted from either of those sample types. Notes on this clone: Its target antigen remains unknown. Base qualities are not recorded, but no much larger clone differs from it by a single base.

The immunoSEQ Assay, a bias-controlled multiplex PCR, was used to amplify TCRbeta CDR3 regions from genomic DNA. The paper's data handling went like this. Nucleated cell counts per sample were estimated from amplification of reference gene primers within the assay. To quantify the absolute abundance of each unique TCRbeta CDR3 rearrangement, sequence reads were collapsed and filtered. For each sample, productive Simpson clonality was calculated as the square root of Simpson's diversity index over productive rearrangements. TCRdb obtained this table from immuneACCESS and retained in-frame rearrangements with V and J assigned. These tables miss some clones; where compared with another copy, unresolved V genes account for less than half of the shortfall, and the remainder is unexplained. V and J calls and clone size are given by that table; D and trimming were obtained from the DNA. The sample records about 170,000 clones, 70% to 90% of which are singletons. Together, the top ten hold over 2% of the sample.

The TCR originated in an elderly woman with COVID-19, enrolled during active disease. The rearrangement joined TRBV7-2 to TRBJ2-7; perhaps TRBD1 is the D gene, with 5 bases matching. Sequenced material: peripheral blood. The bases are TGTGCCAGCAGCACAGTGGGGCCCTACGAGCAGTACTTC. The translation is CASSTVGPYEQYF.